A single sample gave rise to the 12 T cell receptor beta chains below, sequenced in a study of shared clonotypes between healthy human individuals. Libraries were prepared by immunoSEQ multiplex PCR; TCRdb keeps only in-frame clonotypes and omits some of them. The repertoire holds 450,000 to 500,000 clones, with roughly four fifths as singletons. Sequences were obtained from PBMCs. These receptors originate from a woman in her thirties or forties in good health. Some clones in this sample may be carry-over from other donors' samples.

The chain uses TRBV4-2 and TRBJ1-2; 9 bases agree with TRBD1. V shed 4 bases and J 8 bases; nucleotides not matched to a gene: 8. CDR1 LGHNA and CDR2 YNFKEQ come from the germline V gene. This CDR3 spans 14 amino acids. The CDR3 DNA reads TGTGCCAGCAGCCCCTCACAGGGGGCAGGCGGCTACACCTTC. It codes for CASSPSQGAGGYTF.

The genes are TRBV28 and TRBJ2-1; 8 bases align to TRBD2. Trimming cost V 2 bases and J 3 bases; bases outside gene matches: 3. Germline loops: CDR1 MDHEN, CDR2 SYDVKM. The CDR3 is 15 residues long. CDR3 loop: CASSLRTSSYNEQFF. CDR3 nucleotide sequence: TGTGCCAGCAGTTTAAGGACTAGCAGCTACAATGAGCAGTTCTTC. The whole variable domain, filled in from reference TRBV28 and TRBJ2-1, reads DVKVTQSSRYLVKRTGEKVFLECVQDMDHENMFWYRQDPGLGLRLIYFSYDVKMKEKGDIPEGYSVSREKKERFSLILESASTNQTSMYLCASSLRTSSYNEQFFGPGTRLTVL.

CDR3 loop: CATWTSGRGYEQYF. In DNA, the CDR3 is TGTGCCACCTGGACTAGCGGGAGAGGATACGAGCAGTACTTC. The J gene is TRBJ2-7, the V gene TRBV10-3, with 13 positions matching TRBD2. This CDR3 is 14 amino acids long. The germline gives CDR1 ENHRY, CDR2 SYGVKD. With V trimmed by 10 bases and J by 4 bases, 7 bases remained unmatched.

The chain has TRBV19 and TRBJ1-4; no clear D. The CDR3 consists of 16 residues. Germline V gives CDR1 LNHDA, CDR2 SQIVND (reference sequence). V lost 3 bases and J lost 8, with 19 bases in between. In nucleotides, the CDR3 is TGTGCCAGTAGTATGGGCAGCATACCCGGGGAAGAAAAACTGTTTTTT. Translated: CASSMGSIPGEEKLFF.

This clone was counted a single time. As DNA, the CDR3 is TGCGCCAGCAGCTCAACAGGGGGTAGAGTGAACACTGAAGCTTTCTTT. Its protein is CASSSTGGRVNTEAFF. The chain combines TRBV5-1 with TRBJ1-1; TRBD1 matches 8 bases. Germline loops: CDR1 SGHRS, CDR2 YFSETQ. Losses at the gene ends were 3 bases for V and 0 bases for J; bases not matched to a gene: 7. The CDR3 is 16 amino acids. The full variable domain, completed using reference TRBV5-1 and TRBJ1-1, is KAGVTQTPRYLIKTRGQQVTLSCSPISGHRSVSWYQQTPGQGLQFLFEYFSETQRNKGNFPGRFSGRQFSNSRSEMNVSTLELGDSALYLCASSSTGGRVNTEAFFGQGTRLTVV.

CDR3: CASSRTGPTGELFF. CDR3 bases: TGTGCCAGTAGTAGGACAGGGCCCACCGGGGAGCTGTTTTTT. The V and J genes are TRBV19 and TRBJ2-2; 8 nucleotides match TRBD1. The J segment lost 4 bases and the V segment lost 4 bases, leaving 2 bases of the junction unmatched. Germline CDR1 reads LNHDA; CDR2 reads SQIVND (reference sequence). The CDR3 covers 14 residues. The full variable domain, rest sourced from reference TRBV19 and TRBJ2-2, is DGGITQSPKYLFRKEGQNVTLSCEQNLNHDAMYWYRQDPGQGLRLIYYSQIVNDFQKGDIAEGYSVSREKKESFPLTVTSAQKNPTAFYLCASSRTGPTGELFFGEGSRLTVL.

The rearrangement uses TRBV4-3 and TRBJ2-5; 8 bases line up with TRBD2. This CDR3 region has 16 residues. The V and J ends lost 0 bases and 5 bases, in that order; junction bases with no gene match: 8. CDR1 and CDR2 (germline): LGHNA, YSLEER. The CDR3 DNA reads as TGCGCCAGCAGCCAAGATCTTACGGGAGGGAGTGAGACCCAGTACTTC. Its translation is CASSQDLTGGSETQYF.

This chain connects TRBV30 to TRBJ2-3; D is unclear. Deletions cut 0 bases from V and 6 bases from J, with 4 bases between. CDR3 size: 11 residues. Germline loops: CDR1 GTSNPN, CDR2 SVGIG (reference sequence). CDR3 coding DNA: TGTGCCTGGAGTGTACCTGATACGCAGTATTTT. It yields the protein CAWSVPDTQYF.

This clone came up many times. V gene TRBV5-1 combines with J gene TRBJ2-1, with 8 bases aligning to TRBD2. This CDR3 has 15 amino acids. Losses at the gene ends were 4 bases for V and 7 bases for J; bases not matched to a gene: 10. The V gene's germline CDR1 is SGHRS and CDR2 YFSETQ. This CDR3 is CASSTVAGTINEQFF. The CDR3 DNA is TGCGCCAGCAGCACTGTAGCGGGGACCATTAATGAGCAGTTCTTC.

V usage is TRBV6-1 and J usage is TRBJ2-1; 8 positions match TRBD1. Unmatched junction bases numbered 4, after V lost 6 bases and J lost 9 bases. There are 12 residues in the CDR3. CDR1 is MNHNS, CDR2 SASEGT, per germline. CDR3 loop: CASSQQGGEQFF. The DNA of the CDR3 is TGTGCCAGCAGCCAACAGGGGGGTGAGCAGTTCTTC.

The chain has TRBV10-3 and TRBJ2-1; no definite D call. Germline V gives CDR1 ENHRY, CDR2 SYGVKD. This CDR3 has 14 amino acids. Trimming took off 0 bases at V and 3 bases at J, with 6 bases between the two ends. CDR3: CAISESQFYNEQFF. The CDR3 DNA reads as TGTGCCATCAGTGAGTCGCAGTTCTACAATGAGCAGTTCTTC.

The V call is TRBV7-6, the J call TRBJ1-3; 8 bases line up with TRBD1. The length of the CDR3 is 16 residues. Per germline, CDR1 SGHVS and CDR2 FNYEAQ. Trimming removed 1 base from V and 4 bases from J; junction bases left unmatched: 6. Here the CDR3 reads CASSLGRGQEGNTIYF. The CDR3 DNA reads as TGTGCCAGCAGCTTAGGAAGGGGACAGGAGGGAAACACCATATATTTT.